This T cell receptor (beta chain) was recorded in a study of T-cell memory formation after mild COVID-19. In the study overall: There were largely donor-specific TCR clusters.

V lost 6 bases to trimming and J lost 7 bases, with 12 bases between them. The CDR3 is 12 amino acids. From germline, CDR1 is LGHDT and CDR2 YNNKEL (reference sequence). TCRdb reprocessed the 5' RACE reads with MiXCR, giving one entry per CDR3 protein. The sample carries about 560,000 distinct CDR3 sequences, roughly 21% recorded once. Sequenced input: PBMCs or a T cell subset sorted from them (not recorded which). The genes are TRBV3-1 and TRBJ1-2; no clear D gene. The source is an adult woman who had mild COVID-19 (a few samples of this study predate the infection). Cell type and time point are not known. The CDR3 nucleotides are TGTGCCAGCAGTCTTAGACTGAGTGGCTACACCTTC. This translates into CASSLRLSGYTF.